A single sample gave rise to the 3 T cell receptor beta chains below, sequenced in a study of CD8+CD57+ T cells in acquired aplastic anemia. Using genomic DNA as the template, TCR beta VDJ and CDR3 profiling was carried out. TCRdb analysed the reads with MiXCR anew, one entry per CDR3 protein. The sample comprises around 200,000 distinct CDR3 sequences, less than 70% of which are singletons, and approximately 15% rests with the top ten. The sample consisted of sorted CD4+, CD8+, or CD8+CD57+ T cells (not recorded which) from PBMCs. These TCRs come from a human donor in good health, serving as a control.

The chain joins TRBV29-1 to TRBJ1-5; D not certain. The ends were cut back, 4 bases at V and 1 base at J, with 2 bases in the middle. CDR1 and CDR2 (germline): SQVTM, ANQGSEA. This CDR3 spans 11 amino acids. This CDR3 is CSVGSNQPQHF. For the CDR3, the DNA is TGCAGCGTTGGGAGCAATCAGCCCCAGCATTTT.

The chain carries TRBV7-8 and TRBJ1-6; 10 nucleotides match TRBD1. Germline-derived CDR1 and CDR2 are SGHVS and FQNEAQ. The CDR3 has 15 residues. V lost 8 bases and J lost 7; bases outside the gene matches: 8. This CDR3 reads CASGFGQGGNSPLHF. The CDR3 DNA reads TGTGCCAGCGGGTTCGGACAGGGGGGCAATTCACCCCTCCACTTT.

Notes on this clonotype: Given a much more abundant clone one base away, this may be a read error. The rearrangement joins TRBV5-4 to TRBJ2-1, with 10 bases that match TRBD1. This CDR3 has 17 residues. Per germline, CDR1 SGHNT and CDR2 YYREEE (reference sequence). For the CDR3, the DNA is TGTGCCAGCAGCTTGGCCACCGGGACAGGGGCCTACAATGAGCAGCTCTTC. The encoded protein is CASSLATGTGAYNEQLF.